The 30 T cell receptor beta chains reported below all come from one sample, sequenced in a study of Tregs in tolerant kidney transplant recipients. Assay: immunoSEQ multiplex PCR; the TCRdb copy retains only in-frame clones and omits some. Found here are roughly 48,000 clones; the top ten clones hold roughly 0.8%. The sequences come from CD4+ T cells from blood, collected before the transplant. These receptors all stem from a human donor who received a combined kidney and bone marrow transplant.

As concerns this clone: The read stops 3 residues short of the end of the CDR3; the missing end is completed from the germline J gene. The rearrangement links TRBV19 to TRBJ2-2, with 8 positions matching TRBD2. CDR3 size: 20 residues. The germline V gene encodes CDR1 LNHDA and CDR2 SQIVND (reference sequence). The junction had 20 bases not matched to a gene; V was cut back by 1 base and J by 7 bases. This CDR3 reads CASSIVALSQSSGFVGELFF. CDR3 bases read: TGTGCCAGTAGTATAGTGGCCCTGTCTCAATCTAGCGGGTTTGTCGGGGAG.

As to this clone: Sequencing ends 3 residues short of the CDR3 end; the germline J gene provides the rest. This chain connects TRBV5-1 to TRBJ1-4, with D possibly TRBD1 on 5 matching bases. Trimming pared 0 bases from V and 1 base from J, leaving 7 bases between. This CDR3 is built from 15 residues. CDR1 SGHRS and CDR2 YFSETQ come from the germline V gene. CDR3 residues: CASSLVRGTNEKLFF. Incomplete CDR3 DNA: TGCGCCAGCAGCTTGGTGAGGGGAACTAATGAAAAA.

As for this clone: The read stops 3 residues short of the end of the CDR3; the missing end is completed from the germline J gene. V and J are TRBV20-1 and TRBJ2-3, with 10 bases lining up with TRBD2. V was pared by 1 base and J by 3 bases, with 7 bases of the junction left unmatched. This CDR3 is built from 16 residues. CDR1 and CDR2 from the germline V gene are DFQATT and SNEGSKA (reference sequence). The part of the CDR3 DNA that was read is TGCAGTGCTAGAGGGTTGTCTAGCGGGAGTACAGATACG. Protein sequence: CSARGLSSGSTDT. Given in full, the CDR3 is CSARGLSSGSTDTQYF.

A note on this clone: The read gets to within 3 residues of the CDR3 end, and the germline J gene fills in the rest. This sequence joins TRBV20-1 and TRBJ2-7; 9 bases line up with TRBD1. The J segment lost 6 bases and the V segment lost 6 bases, leaving 6 bases of the junction unmatched. The CDR3 has 12 amino acids. The V gene's germline CDR1 is DFQATT and CDR2 SNEGSKA (reference sequence). CDR3 DNA, as far as it was read: TGCAGTGCAAAGGACAGGGGCTCCGAG. Amino acid sequence: CSAKDRGSE. The full CDR3 protein reads CSAKDRGSEQYF.

A word on this clone: The DNA ends 3 residues before the CDR3 does, and the rest of the CDR3 is filled in from the germline J gene. The V and J genes are TRBV6-2 or TRBV6-3 and TRBJ1-1; D is perhaps TRBD1 (5 bases). The CDR3 extends over 14 amino acids. Trimming shortened V by 0 bases and J by 5 bases, and 10 bases separated the two germline ends. The germline V gene encodes CDR1 MNHEY and CDR2 SVGEGT. The sequenced part of the CDR3 DNA is TGTGCCAGCAGTTACTCGAGGGGATCGACTGAA. Its protein product is CASSYSRGSTE. The full CDR3 reads CASSYSRGSTEAFF.

Turning to this clone: The read ends 3 residues before the CDR3 terminus; that terminus is restored from the germline J gene. The chain combines TRBV5-1 with TRBJ2-5; D uncertain. This CDR3 spans 15 amino acids. Trimming removed 3 bases at V and 0 bases at J, with 12 bases between. CDR1 and CDR2 (germline): SGHRS, YFSETQ. Here the CDR3 reads CASSWNPSDQETQYF. The CDR3 bases that were read are TGCGCCAGCAGCTGGAACCCTAGTGACCAAGAGACC.

Comments on this clone: The read halts 3 residues ahead of the CDR3 end, with the missing end drawn from the germline J gene. The chain links TRBV19 to TRBJ1-2; TRBD1 aligns across 11 bases. With 6 bases clipped from V and 4 bases from J, the junction kept 10 bases outside the gene matches. CDR3 length: 16 residues. Germline V gives CDR1 LNHDA, CDR2 SQIVND (reference sequence). Here the CDR3 reads CASSQASGTGGYGYTF. The sequenced CDR3 bases are TGTGCCAGTAGCCAAGCCTCCGGGACAGGGGGCTATGGC.

Comment on this clone: The read halts 3 residues ahead of the CDR3 end, with the missing end drawn from the germline J gene. This chain connects TRBV5-1 to TRBJ2-1, with 7 bases lining up with TRBD1. This CDR3 is built from 16 residues. V was clipped by 1 base and J by 1 base; unmatched bases: 5. Germline CDR1 and CDR2: SGHRS and YFSETQ. The DNA read from the CDR3 is TGCGCCAGCAGCTTGCAGGGGGAGACTTCCTACAATGAG. Translated: CASSLQGETSYNE. The whole CDR3 protein is CASSLQGETSYNEQFF. The full variable domain, its missing parts supplied by reference TRBV5-1 and TRBJ2-1, is KAGVTQTPRYLIKTRGQQVTLSCSPISGHRSVSWYQQTPGQGLQFLFEYFSETQRNKGNFPGRFSGRQFSNSRSEMNVSTLELGDSALYLCASSLQGETSYNEQFFGPGTRLTVL.

On this clone itself: The read ends 3 residues shy of where the CDR3 ends; the end is completed using the germline J gene. The chain combines TRBV19 with TRBJ2-1, with 7 bases lining up with TRBD1. V gave up 4 bases and J gave up 3 bases; unmatched junction bases: 9. The CDR3 loop spans 16 amino acids. Germline V gene data show CDR1 as LNHDA and CDR2 as SQIVND (reference sequence). The DNA read from the CDR3 is TGTGCCAGTAGTAAACAGGGGCGACGAGACTACAATGAG. Protein sequence: CASSKQGRRDYNE. The full CDR3 protein is CASSKQGRRDYNEQFF.

On this clone itself: The read ends 3 residues shy of where the CDR3 ends; the end is completed using the germline J gene. The chain joins TRBV28 to TRBJ1-6; 7 bases match TRBD1. V gave up 6 bases and J gave up 5 bases; unmatched junction bases: 1. CDR3 length: 13 amino acids. The germline gives CDR1 MDHEN, CDR2 SYDVKM. CDR3 sequence: CASSGTDNSPLHF. CDR3 DNA, as far as it was read: TGTGCCAGCAGCGGGACAGATAATTCACCC.

About this clone itself: The read comes to an end 3 residues before the CDR3 does, leaving the germline J gene to fill in the end. This rearrangement joins TRBV30 to TRBJ2-3; D not certain. V dropped 1 base and J dropped 1 base, with 12 bases sitting between them. This CDR3 region has 15 residues. Germline V gene data show CDR1 as GTSNPN and CDR2 as SVGIG (reference sequence). CDR3 in amino acids: CAWSAASWGTDTQYF. The DNA read from the CDR3 is TGTGCCTGGAGTGCCGCTAGTTGGGGCACAGATACG.

About this clone itself: Sequencing ends 3 residues short of the CDR3 end; the germline J gene provides the rest. The V call is TRBV2, the J call TRBJ1-5; TRBD1 matches at 10 bases. The CDR3 totals 13 residues. With V trimmed by 6 bases and J by 7 bases, 3 bases remained unmatched. CDR1 and CDR2 from the germline V gene are SNHLY and FYNNEI. Partial CDR3 DNA: TGTGCCAGCAGGGGGACAGGGGACCAGCCC. It encodes CASRGTGDQP. The whole CDR3 protein reads CASRGTGDQPQHF.

On this clone itself: Read sequence stops 3 residues before the CDR3 end, and the germline J gene provides the missing end. V usage is TRBV18 and J usage is TRBJ1-2; a weak D match, TRBD1 (5 bases). CDR1 and CDR2 from the germline V gene are KGHSH and LQKENI. The CDR3 has 15 amino acids. Trimming took off 3 bases at V and 6 bases at J, with 17 bases between the two ends. The CDR3 reads CASSPLQEAKNGYTF. CDR3 bases read: TGTGCCAGCTCACCCCTACAGGAGGCTAAGAATGGC.

As to this clone: The CDR3 end falls 3 residues outside the read, so it is completed with the germline J gene. The chain combines TRBV30 with TRBJ1-4, with TRBD1 matching 7 bases. J was trimmed by 7 bases and V by 5 bases; bases with no gene match: 16. The CDR3 spans 16 residues. Germline V gene sequence: CDR1 GTSNPN, CDR2 SVGIG (reference sequence). CDR3 DNA, as far as it was read: TGTGCCTGGTCGATCATACCGGGACAGTGGGGTGAAAAA. Its protein product is CAWSIIPGQWGEK. The full CDR3 protein reads CAWSIIPGQWGEKLFF.

About this clone itself: The read terminates 3 residues ahead of where the CDR3 ends, so the germline J gene completes it. V is TRBV19 and J is TRBJ2-2, with a tentative D call TRBD1 (6 bases). Trimming took 7 bases from V and 1 from J, leaving 10 bases between them. Germline CDR1 and CDR2: LNHDA and SQIVND (reference sequence). The CDR3 covers 14 residues. The DNA read from the CDR3 is TGTGCCAGTATTCGGACAGAGAACACCGGGGAG. Translating it yields CASIRTENTGE. In full, the CDR3 reads CASIRTENTGELFF.

Points on this clone: The read ends 3 residues before the CDR3 terminus; that terminus is restored from the germline J gene. The gene calls are TRBV5-1 and TRBJ2-7; 9 nucleotides line up with TRBD1. Germline V gene sequence: CDR1 SGHRS, CDR2 YFSETQ. This CDR3 is built from 15 residues. V dropped 0 bases and J dropped 2; count of bases not matched to a gene: 3. This CDR3 reads CASSLGGQGTYEQYF. Incomplete CDR3 DNA: TGCGCCAGCAGCTTGGGAGGACAGGGGACCTACGAG.

About this clone: The read stops 3 residues short of the end of the CDR3; the missing end is completed from the germline J gene. The rearrangement links TRBV5-4 to TRBJ2-7, with D hard to call. The CDR3 is made up of 13 amino acids. Trimming left V 4 bases short and J 3 bases short, with 11 bases between. Looked up from germline, CDR1 is SGHNT and CDR2 is YYREEE (reference sequence). CDR3 sequence: CASSLKSVYEQYF. CDR3 bases read: TGTGCCAGCAGCCTTAAAAGCGTCTACGAG.

About this clone: The CDR3 end falls 3 residues outside the read, so it is completed with the germline J gene. V is TRBV6-1 and J is TRBJ2-1; D ambiguous. Germline assignment: CDR1 MNHNS and CDR2 SASEGT. The CDR3 spans 12 residues. Trimming removed 1 base from V and 5 bases from J, with 3 bases in between. The DNA read from the CDR3 is TGTGCCAGCAGTGAAGTAAACAATGAG. Translation gives CASSEVNNE. The CDR3 reads in full as CASSEVNNEQFF.

Remarks on this clone: The read terminates 3 residues ahead of where the CDR3 ends, so the germline J gene completes it. The chain is built from TRBV7-2 and TRBJ2-5; 8 nucleotides align to TRBD1. V shed 2 bases, J shed 5 bases, and the junction held 7 bases outside the gene matches. Per germline, CDR1 SGHTA and CDR2 FQGNSA. The CDR3 is made up of 15 amino acids. The CDR3 reads CASSLWAGGVETQYF. Partial CDR3 DNA: TGTGCCAGCAGCTTATGGGCAGGGGGCGTGGAGACC. The complete variable domain, with remaining parts taken from reference TRBV7-2 and TRBJ2-5, reads GAGVSQSPSNKVTEKGKDVELRCDPISGHTALYWYRQSLGQGLEFLIYFQGNSAPDKSGLPSDRFSAERTGGSVSTLTIQRTQQEDSAVYLCASSLWAGGVETQYFGPGTRLLVL.

Remarks on this clone: The read finishes 3 residues shy of the CDR3 end, and the germline J gene is used to complete it. This chain connects TRBV7-3 to TRBJ2-2, with D possibly TRBD1 on 5 matching bases. V was trimmed by 4 bases and J by 6 bases, leaving 9 bases between them. Per the germline V gene, CDR1 is SGHTA and CDR2 is FQGTGA. This CDR3 is built from 13 residues. The covered CDR3 bases are TGTGCCAGCAGCTCGCAGGGCGCCGGGGAG. As protein: CASSSQGAGE. The CDR3 in its entirety is CASSSQGAGELFF.

About this clone: The sequenced fragment ends 3 residues before the CDR3 boundary, so the rest is inferred from the germline J gene. The V and J genes are TRBV19 and TRBJ2-7; D gene uncertain. Trimming pared 3 bases from V and 0 bases from J, leaving 9 bases between. This CDR3 is built from 14 residues. Germline V gives CDR1 LNHDA, CDR2 SQIVND (reference sequence). The CDR3 loop is CASSIDWSSYEQYF. Incomplete CDR3 DNA: TGTGCCAGTAGTATCGACTGGAGCTCCTACGAG.

The part of the CDR3 DNA that was read is TGTGCCAGCCGGGACAGGGACTTCAATGAG. Translating gives CASRDRDFNE. The CDR3 reads in full as CASRDRDFNEQFF. This chain joins TRBV6-2 or TRBV6-3 and TRBJ2-1, with 9 bases fitting TRBD1. The read is 3 residues too short to cover the CDR3 end, so that end is filled in from the germline J gene. The CDR3 spans 13 residues. The junction had 5 bases not matched to a gene; V was cut back by 8 bases and J by 6 bases. CDR1 is MNHEY, CDR2 SVGEGT, per germline.

On this clone itself: The CDR3 goes on 3 residues after the read ends, and that part is filled in from the germline J gene. The chain employs TRBV20-1 and TRBJ2-7, with TRBD1 identical over 8 bases. The trim removed 6 bases at V and 3 bases at J, leaving 10 bases unmatched. The CDR3 runs to 14 residues. Germline V gene data show CDR1 as DFQATT and CDR2 as SNEGSKA (reference sequence). The covered CDR3 bases are TGCAGTGCCCCCCCCGGGACAGGAATCTACGAG. It translates to CSAPPGTGIYE. The whole CDR3 protein is CSAPPGTGIYEQYF.

As to this clone: The read halts 3 residues ahead of the CDR3 end, with the missing end drawn from the germline J gene. The chain has TRBV20-1 and TRBJ2-7; possibly TRBD1 for D (6 bases). CDR1 DFQATT and CDR2 SNEGSKA come from the germline V gene (reference sequence). The germline V and J ends were trimmed by 5 bases and 3 bases, with 14 bases remaining between them. This CDR3 has 13 residues. Here the CDR3 reads CSAVQGFLYEQYF. The DNA read from the CDR3 is TGCAGTGCTGTACAGGGATTCCTCTACGAG.

Concerning this clone: Read data end 3 residues before the CDR3 end; the end is taken from the germline J gene. The V call is TRBV5-1, the J call TRBJ2-1; TRBD2 aligns across 12 bases. V lost 0 bases, J lost 8 bases, and 0 bases stayed unmatched. The V gene's germline CDR1 is SGHRS and CDR2 YFSETQ. The CDR3 extends over 14 amino acids. This chain's CDR3 is CASSLGLAGDEQFF. The CDR3 DNA, read in part, is TGCGCCAGCAGCTTGGGACTAGCGGGAGATGAG.

Worth noting for this clone: The CDR3 end is not reached by the read, which stops 3 residues before it; the germline J gene fills it in. The chain links TRBV20-1 to TRBJ2-2, with 7 bases matching TRBD1. The germline gives CDR1 DFQATT, CDR2 SNEGSKA (reference sequence). The trim removed 2 bases at V and 5 bases at J, leaving 11 bases unmatched. CDR3 length equals 16 residues. CDR3 amino acids: CSARSGRGPWTGELFF. The DNA read from the CDR3 is TGCAGTGCTAGATCGGGTAGGGGGCCTTGGACCGGGGAG.

About this clone: Read data end 3 residues before the CDR3 end; the end is taken from the germline J gene. The chain links TRBV20-1 to TRBJ2-7; TRBD2 agrees at 13 bases. V shed 3 bases, J shed 0 bases, and the junction held 5 bases outside the gene matches. In germline, CDR1 is DFQATT, CDR2 SNEGSKA (reference sequence). This CDR3 is 16 amino acids long. Incomplete CDR3 DNA: TGCAGTGCTAGTGCACTAGCGGGAGGGAGCTCCTACGAG. This translates into CSASALAGGSSYE. The CDR3 reads in full as CSASALAGGSSYEQYF.

Concerning this clone itself: The read is 3 residues too short to cover the CDR3 end, so that end is filled in from the germline J gene. The V call is TRBV5-1, the J call TRBJ2-2, with 10 bases that match TRBD2. Trimming cost V 3 bases and J 5 bases; bases outside gene matches: 7. The germline V gene encodes CDR1 SGHRS and CDR2 YFSETQ. CDR3 length: 16 amino acids. The CDR3 spells CASSSSSGSHTGELFF. Partial CDR3 DNA: TGCGCCAGCAGCTCCTCTAGCGGGAGTCATACCGGGGAG.

Concerning this clone itself: Sequencing ends 3 residues short of the CDR3 end; the germline J gene provides the rest. The genes are TRBV28 and TRBJ1-1, with D maybe TRBD1 (6 bases). The CDR3 is made up of 14 amino acids. Per germline, CDR1 MDHEN and CDR2 SYDVKM. CDR3 DNA, as far as it was read: TGTGCCAGCAGGACACTACAGGGAGCTCTAGAA. Its protein is CASRTLQGALE. The entire CDR3 is CASRTLQGALEAFF. The full variable domain, in which reference TRBV28 and TRBJ1-1 provide the parts outside the CDR3, is DVKVTQSSRYLVKRTGEKVFLECVQDMDHENMFWYRQDPGLGLRLIYFSYDVKMKEKGDIPEGYSVSREKKERFSLILESASTNQTSMYLCASRTLQGALEAFFGQGTRLTVV.

As for this clone: The read terminates 3 residues ahead of where the CDR3 ends, so the germline J gene completes it. The chain employs TRBV20-1 and TRBJ2-5, with D tentatively TRBD1 (6 bases). V gave up 0 bases and J gave up 1 base, with 12 bases separating them. The CDR3 extends over 15 amino acids. CDR1 and CDR2 (germline): DFQATT, SNEGSKA (reference sequence). CDR3 protein: CSARDLNRVQETQYF. CDR3 DNA (partial): TGCAGTGCTAGAGATTTAAACAGGGTCCAAGAGACC.